Listed here are 30 T cell receptor beta chains from one sample, sequenced in a study of T-cell reconstitution after alpha-beta-depleted transplantation in children. For TCRbeta, the library was prepared with unique molecular identifiers. TCRdb processed the PCR reads anew with MiXCR; each CDR3 protein has one entry. Of 330,000 or so distinct CDR3 sequences listed, roughly a tenth are singletons. Source: PBMCs, taken before TCRalphabeta/CD19-depleted stem cell transplant. These TCRs come from a boy in the first two years of life with acute myeloid leukemia, due to receive a stem cell transplant.

This clonotype was seen repeatedly, ten times or more. The gene calls are TRBV6-6 and TRBJ1-1; no definite D call. Germline CDR1 MNHNY, CDR2 SVGAGI (reference sequence). The CDR3 spans 12 residues. V was clipped by 2 bases and J by 5 bases, with 6 bases between them. The DNA for the CDR3 is TGTGCCAGCAGTTACAAAGAAACTGAAGCTTTCTTT. Amino acid sequence: CASSYKETEAFF.

This clonotype showed up many times. The chain is built from TRBV27 and TRBJ2-1; 8 positions agree with TRBD1. The germline CDR1 and CDR2 sequences are MNHEY and SMNVEV (reference sequence). The CDR3 length is 16 residues. J lost 2 bases, V lost 1 base, and 4 bases had no gene match. The DNA for the CDR3 is TGTGCCAGCAGTTTATGGCAGGGGGCAACCTACAATGAGCAGTTCTTC. It codes for CASSLWQGATYNEQFF.

This chain connects TRBV30 to TRBJ1-6; 7 nucleotides match TRBD1. The CDR3 is 12 residues long. J was trimmed by 10 bases and V by 7 bases; bases with no gene match: 7. The germline gives CDR1 GTSNPN, CDR2 SVGIG (reference sequence). CDR3: CAYTGTVSPLHF. The CDR3 nucleotides are TGTGCCTACACCGGGACAGTATCACCCCTCCACTTT.

This clonotype was counted ten times or more. The rearrangement joins TRBV5-1 to TRBJ2-5; TRBD2 agrees at 12 bases. Germline CDR1 and CDR2: SGHRS and YFSETQ. The CDR3 is 15 amino acids. V was clipped by 6 bases and J by 7 bases; unmatched bases: 10. CDR3 in amino acids: CASTLRLAGVGTQYF. The CDR3, as DNA: TGCGCCAGCACCCTCCGACTAGCGGGAGTTGGGACCCAGTACTTC.

The chain joins TRBV18 to TRBJ2-7; no clear D gene. Deletions cut 1 base from V and 3 bases from J, with 13 bases between. Germline V gene sequence: CDR1 KGHSH, CDR2 LQKENI. This CDR3 region has 15 residues. CDR3 nucleotides: TGTGCCAGCTCACCACAAGCAGTCCTTGGCTACGAGCAGTACTTC. Translation gives CASSPQAVLGYEQYF.

This clonotype was picked up many times. The chain joins TRBV19 to TRBJ1-5; the D is unclear. Trimming took off 4 bases at V and 6 bases at J, with 10 bases between the two ends. Germline CDR1 and CDR2: LNHDA and SQIVND (reference sequence). The CDR3 runs to 13 residues. CDR3 bases: TGTGCCAGTAGTACGAGAATGGGTCAGCCCCAGCATTTT. This gives the protein CASSTRMGQPQHF. Supplemented by reference TRBV19 and TRBJ1-5, the full variable domain reads DGGITQSPKYLFRKEGQNVTLSCEQNLNHDAMYWYRQDPGQGLRLIYYSQIVNDFQKGDIAEGYSVSREKKESFPLTVTSAQKNPTAFYLCASSTRMGQPQHFGDGTRLSIL.

In this sample, this clonotype turned up many times. The chain carries TRBV7-9 and TRBJ2-2; D gene uncertain. Trimming took 5 bases from V and 2 from J, leaving 12 bases between them. Germline V CDR1 and CDR2: SEHNR, FQNEAQ (reference sequence). This CDR3 contains 15 residues. The CDR3 DNA sequence: TGTGCCAGCAGCCCACGCCCCTCTAACACCGGGGAGCTGTTTTTT. This translates into CASSPRPSNTGELFF.

This clonotype showed up many times. The rearrangement uses TRBV20-1 and TRBJ2-7; D possibly matches TRBD1 or TRBD2 (5 bases each). Germline CDR1 DFQATT, CDR2 SNEGSKA (reference sequence). Trimming took off 1 base at V and 3 bases at J, with 10 bases between the two ends. The CDR3 has 13 amino acids. The CDR3 spells CSARAGTNYEQYF. For the CDR3, the DNA is TGCAGTGCTAGAGCCGGGACCAACTACGAGCAGTACTTC.

A few counts support this clonotype. V usage is TRBV7-3 and J usage is TRBJ2-1; 10 bases are a match to TRBD2. J gave up 9 bases and V 3 bases, and 2 bases lay outside the gene matches. There are 13 residues in the CDR3. Germline CDR1 reads SGHTA; CDR2 reads FQGTGA. CDR3 in amino acids: CASSFPSGGEQFF. In DNA, the CDR3 is TGTGCCAGCAGCTTCCCTAGCGGGGGTGAGCAGTTCTTC. Using reference TRBV7-3 and TRBJ2-1 for the parts outside the CDR3, the full variable domain is GAGVSQTPSNKVTEKGKYVELRCDPISGHTALYWYRQSLGQGPEFLIYFQGTGAADDSGLPNDRFFAVRPEGSVSTLKIQRTERGDSAVYLCASSFPSGGEQFFGPGTRLTVL.

This clonotype was seen at least ten times. The V call is TRBV29-1, the J call TRBJ2-7; D may correspond to TRBD1 or TRBD2 (5 bases each). V lost 5 bases, J lost 3 bases, and 17 bases lay in between. Germline V lookup: CDR1 SQVTM, CDR2 ANQGSEA. CDR3 length equals 14 residues. The CDR3 protein is CSVSGTLQGYEQYF. CDR3 bases: TGCAGCGTTTCGGGGACGCTTCAGGGCTACGAGCAGTACTTC.

This clonotype was observed many times. J is TRBJ2-5 and V is TRBV28, with D perhaps matching TRBD1 (5 bases). CDR3 length: 14 residues. CDR1 MDHEN and CDR2 SYDVKM come from the germline V gene. V lost 5 bases, J lost 4 bases, and 14 bases lay in between. The CDR3 nucleotides read TGTGCCAGCAGTCCCGCAGGGCCGATAGAGACCCAGTACTTC. The encoded protein is CASSPAGPIETQYF.

This clonotype was observed at least ten times. The rearrangement joins TRBV6-1 to TRBJ2-2, with unresolved D. Germline V gene sequence: CDR1 MNHNS, CDR2 SASEGT. V was shortened by 6 bases and J by 8 bases, with 13 bases between the two germline ends. The CDR3 covers 13 residues. DNA for the CDR3: TGTGCCAGCAGCACAGTCATCGGAGGGGAGCTGTTTTTT. The encoded protein is CASSTVIGGELFF.

This clonotype was picked up many times. The chain employs TRBV15 and TRBJ2-7; D is perhaps TRBD2 (6 bases). V was cut by 1 base and J by 2 bases, with 18 bases left in between. Looked up from germline, CDR1 is LNHNV and CDR2 is YYDKDF (reference sequence). CDR3 length: 17 residues. CDR3 nucleotide sequence: TGTGCCACCAGCAGAGCCCTCCGAGGAGGGCATACCTACGAGCAGTACTTC. Translated, it gives CATSRALRGGHTYEQYF.

The chain has TRBV4-1 and TRBJ2-1; the match to TRBD2 covers 11 bases. With 3 bases clipped from V and 5 bases from J, the junction kept 6 bases outside the gene matches. CDR1 is MGHRA, CDR2 YSYEKL, per germline. The CDR3 has 16 amino acids. The CDR3 here is CASSQPGLADHNEQFF. The CDR3 DNA follows: TGCGCCAGCAGCCAGCCGGGACTAGCGGACCACAATGAGCAGTTCTTC.

This chain links TRBV28 with TRBJ1-2; 7 nucleotides agree with TRBD1. Per the germline V gene, CDR1 is MDHEN and CDR2 is SYDVKM. There are 15 residues in the CDR3. The ends lost 6 bases at V and 3 bases at J; junction bases unmatched: 10. The DNA of the CDR3 is TGTGCCAGCAGCCCGCCCGGCAGGGGGTACTATGGCTACACCTTC. It translates to CASSPPGRGYYGYTF.

This clonotype was recorded many times. The chain uses TRBV3-1 and TRBJ1-1; D possibly corresponds to TRBD1 (5 bases). The germline gives CDR1 LGHDT, CDR2 YNNKEL (reference sequence). Trimming stripped 6 bases from V and 7 bases from J, with 15 bases between. CDR3 length: 13 amino acids. The CDR3 nucleotides read TGTGCCAGCAGTTATAGTCGGGGGAATGAAGCTTTCTTT. As protein: CASSYSRGNEAFF.

This clonotype was seen many times. The CDR3 sequence: CSANPLRGWIDTQYF. Here the CDR3 DNA reads TGCAGTGCTAACCCTTTGCGGGGGTGGATAGATACGCAGTATTTT. The chain has TRBV20-1 and TRBJ2-3, with 7 bases lining up with TRBD2. CDR3 length: 15 residues. Germline loops: CDR1 DFQATT, CDR2 SNEGSKA (reference sequence). Germline trimming cut 4 bases from V and 5 bases from J; bases unmatched to any gene: 12.

This clonotype was counted between two and nine times. The genes are TRBV4-2 and TRBJ2-1; TRBD2 matches 16 bases. Germline V lookup: CDR1 LGHNA, CDR2 YNFKEQ. With V trimmed by 4 bases and J by 7 bases, 25 bases remained unmatched. The CDR3 extends over 23 amino acids. DNA for the CDR3: TGTGCCAGCAGCCCGCTAGGACAGCCGGGACTAGCGGGAGGGCCGGGTTCCCATAATGAGCAGTTCTTC. Its translation is CASSPLGQPGLAGGPGSHNEQFF.

This clonotype has just a few counts. The gene calls are TRBV11-2 and TRBJ2-3; TRBD2 matches at 10 bases. The CDR3 loop spans 16 amino acids. Germline V lookup: CDR1 SGHAT, CDR2 FQNNGV. With 3 bases clipped from V and 2 bases from J, the junction kept 5 bases outside the gene matches. CDR3: CASSFSSGSVTDTQYF. DNA for the CDR3: TGTGCCAGCAGCTTTTCTAGCGGGAGTGTCACAGATACGCAGTATTTT.

The chain is built from TRBV6-2 or TRBV6-3 and TRBJ2-2; no clear D. The CDR3 runs to 14 residues. The germline V gene encodes CDR1 MNHEY and CDR2 SVGEGT. Between the trimmed V and J ends, which lost 4 bases and 7 bases, there was a span of 13 bases. The CDR3 reads CASSFRPPGGELFF. CDR3 nucleotides: TGTGCCAGCAGTTTCCGACCCCCCGGCGGGGAGCTGTTTTTT.

This clonotype was recorded many times. The chain couples TRBV9 to TRBJ2-1; possibly TRBD1 or TRBD2 for D (5 bases each). This CDR3 comprises 14 residues. Germline V lookup: CDR1 SGDLS, CDR2 YYNGEE. Trimming took 0 bases from V and 8 from J, leaving 12 bases between them. Here the CDR3 DNA reads TGTGCCAGCAGCGTAGAGGGGCCCGGGGATGAGCAGTTCTTC. Translating gives CASSVEGPGDEQFF.

This clonotype was counted at least ten times. J is TRBJ2-6 and V is TRBV5-6; D unclear. Germline V CDR1 and CDR2: SGHDT, YYEEEE. The CDR3 totals 17 residues. V lost 2 bases and J 2 bases, leaving 14 bases between the germline ends. CDR3 sequence (DNA): TGTGCCAGCAGCTTCCCTACACTGAAGGCTGGGGCCAACGTCCTGACTTTC. It codes for CASSFPTLKAGANVLTF.

The rearrangement joins TRBV14 to TRBJ2-2; tentatively, D is TRBD1 (6 bases). The CDR3 loop spans 15 amino acids. The germline V and J ends were trimmed by 4 bases and 4 bases, with 13 bases remaining between them. Germline V gene sequence: CDR1 SGHDN, CDR2 FVKESK. CDR3 nucleotides: TGTGCCAGCAGCCCTCGAAGGGGGATCACCGGGGAGCTGTTTTTT. The encoded protein is CASSPRRGITGELFF.

This clonotype has at least ten counts. The V call is TRBV9, the J call TRBJ1-2, with D hard to call. From germline, CDR1 is SGDLS and CDR2 YYNGEE. Trimming stripped 0 bases from V and 4 bases from J, with 10 bases between. The CDR3 consists of 14 residues. The CDR3 sequence is CASSVGGGVYGYTF. The CDR3 DNA follows: TGTGCCAGCAGCGTAGGCGGTGGGGTCTATGGCTACACCTTC.

As for this clonotype: This clone may be a read error of a much larger clone one base away. This sequence joins TRBV7-2 and TRBJ2-2; D possibly uses TRBD1 or TRBD2 (7 bases each). Per germline, CDR1 SGHTA and CDR2 FQGNSA. CDR3 length equals 16 residues. CDR3 in DNA: TGTGCCAGCAGCTCCCTTTTACAGGGGAGGGCCGGGGAGCCGTTTTTT. Translated: CASSSLLQGRAGEPFF.

This clonotype was detected a few times. The chain combines TRBV7-9 with TRBJ2-3; 9 bases are a match to TRBD2. The V segment lost 1 base and the J segment 1 base; nucleotides outside the gene matches: 6. This CDR3 is built from 17 residues. Germline V gene sequence: CDR1 SEHNR, CDR2 FQNEAQ (reference sequence). This CDR3 is CASSLGVAGARTDTQYF. The CDR3 DNA reads as TGTGCCAGCAGCTTAGGGGTAGCGGGGGCCCGCACAGATACGCAGTATTTT.

The V and J genes are TRBV12-3 or TRBV12-4 and TRBJ2-7, with D possibly being TRBD1 (6 bases). The CDR3 has 13 amino acids. Trimming cost V 1 base and J 6 bases, with 10 bases left between them. In DNA form, the CDR3 reads TGTGCCAGCAGTTTAGGGGACATCTCCGAGCAGTACTTC. Its protein product is CASSLGDISEQYF.

On this clonotype: The junction shows a germline mismatch at one end, possibly a read error. The chain employs TRBV3-1 and TRBJ2-3, with a weak D call TRBD2 (6 bases). CDR3 length: 18 amino acids. The germline V gene encodes CDR1 LGHDT and CDR2 YNNKEL (reference sequence). The CDR3, as DNA: TGTGCCAGCTGCCAAGTCTTGGGAGGCCGCGCCTCGGGCGATACGCAGTATTTT. It translates to CASCQVLGGRASGDTQYF.

This clonotype was detected a few times. The junction shows a germline mismatch at one end, possibly a read error. This rearrangement joins TRBV12-3 or TRBV12-4 to TRBJ2-5, with 14 bases aligning to TRBD2. The CDR3 consists of 16 residues. The CDR3 is CASSFPGLAGDEIQYF. In DNA form, the CDR3 reads TGTGCCAGCAGTTTTCCGGGACTAGCGGGAGACGAGATCCAGTACTTC.

This clonotype was picked up many times. This chain connects TRBV20-1 to TRBJ2-1, with TRBD2 identical over 9 bases. This CDR3 comprises 13 residues. Germline V gene lookup returns CDR1 DFQATT and CDR2 SNEGSKA (reference sequence). The V and J ends lost 0 bases and 10 bases, in that order; junction bases with no gene match: 4. CDR3 sequence (DNA): TGCAGTGCTAGAGAAGCGGGAGGAGGGGAGCAGTTCTTC. It codes for CSAREAGGGEQFF.